The 30 T cell receptor beta chains reported below all come from one sample, sequenced in a study of blood T cell repertoires in COVID-19. Using immunoSEQ multiplex PCR, the repertoire was profiled, and TCRdb retains in-frame clones only, with some absent. The sample includes about 140,000 clones, around 87% of them seen just once. The specimen sequenced was peripheral blood. Every receptor here comes from a human donor in a cohort sampled during active COVID-19.

The chain carries TRBV3-1 (or the pseudogene TRBV3-2) and TRBJ2-1; D is possibly TRBD2 (7 bases). This CDR3 has 15 amino acids. The germline gives CDR1 LGHDT, CDR2 YNNKEL (reference sequence). Trimming cost V 0 bases and J 7 bases, with 13 bases left between them. Written as DNA, the CDR3 is TGTGCCAGCAGCCAAGATCAAGGGGGGGCGAATGAGCAGTTCTTC. This translates into CASSQDQGGANEQFF.

V usage is TRBV30 and J usage is TRBJ2-7; TRBD2 might be the D (5 bases). Germline CDR1 reads GTSNPN; CDR2 reads SVGIG (reference sequence). Trimming took 2 bases from V and 2 from J, leaving 7 bases between them. The length of the CDR3 is 12 residues. Here the CDR3 reads CAWSTAAYEQYF. CDR3 nucleotide sequence: TGTGCCTGGAGTACAGCGGCCTACGAGCAGTACTTC. Complete variable domain (other parts from reference TRBV30 and TRBJ2-7): SQTIHQWPATLVQPVGSPLSLECTVEGTSNPNLYWYRQAAGRGLQLLFYSVGIGQISSEVPQNLSASRPQDRQFILSSKKLLLSDSGFYLCAWSTAAYEQYFGPGTRLTVT.

The chain has TRBV5-4 and TRBJ2-2, with 10 bases fitting TRBD2. This CDR3 is built from 16 residues. Germline values: CDR1 SGHNT, CDR2 YYREEE (reference sequence). V was clipped by 1 base and J by 3 bases; unmatched bases: 3. In nucleotides, the CDR3 is TGTGCCAGCAGCTTGTTAACTAGCGGGGACACCGGGGAGCTGTTTTTT. Translation gives CASSLLTSGDTGELFF. The full variable domain, its missing parts supplied by reference TRBV5-4 and TRBJ2-2, is ETGVTQSPTHLIKTRGQQVTLRCSSQSGHNTVSWYQQALGQGPQFIFQYYREEENGRGNFPPRFSGLQFPNYSSELNVNALELDDSALYLCASSLLTSGDTGELFFGEGSRLTVL.

V gene TRBV11-1 combines with J gene TRBJ2-1, with D perhaps matching TRBD1 (6 bases). V lost 5 bases and J lost 8, with 16 bases in between. There are 14 residues in the CDR3. Germline CDR1 SGHAT, CDR2 FQDESV (reference sequence). CDR3 sequence: CASSPYSGTHEQFF. CDR3 DNA: TGTGCCAGCAGCCCCTATTCCGGGACACATGAGCAGTTCTTC.

The chain combines TRBV4-1 with TRBJ2-2; D perhaps matches TRBD1 (5 bases). V was trimmed by 0 bases and J by 4 bases, leaving 6 bases between them. The CDR3 is 14 amino acids. Germline CDR1 MGHRA, CDR2 YSYEKL. Here the CDR3 DNA reads TGCGCCAGCAGCCAAGATCAGGGCACCGGGGAGCTGTTTTTT. Amino acid sequence: CASSQDQGTGELFF.

This rearrangement joins TRBV30 to TRBJ1-6; no reliable D call. Germline-derived CDR1 and CDR2 are GTSNPN and SVGIG (reference sequence). The V end was cut by 1 base, the J end by 9 bases, with 13 bases between. CDR3 length equals 14 residues. The DNA of the CDR3 is TGTGCCTGGAGTGGACACCCCGCGGGTTCACCCCTCCACTTT. Protein product: CAWSGHPAGSPLHF.

The chain is built from TRBV7-2 and TRBJ2-1; tentative D call: TRBD2 (6 bases). V lost 0 bases and J 5 bases, leaving 11 bases between the germline ends. This CDR3 region has 15 residues. The germline CDR1 and CDR2 sequences are SGHTA and FQGNSA. The CDR3 loop reads CASSLARTTHNEQFF. The CDR3 DNA follows: TGTGCCAGCAGCTTAGCCCGGACTACCCACAATGAGCAGTTCTTC. Full variable domain (outside the CDR3, taken from reference TRBV7-2 and TRBJ2-1): GAGVSQSPSNKVTEKGKDVELRCDPISGHTALYWYRQSLGQGLEFLIYFQGNSAPDKSGLPSDRFSAERTGGSVSTLTIQRTQQEDSAVYLCASSLARTTHNEQFFGPGTRLTVL.

This chain connects TRBV4-1 to TRBJ2-6, with a possible D match to TRBD1 (8 bases). Trimming took 4 bases from V and 0 from J, leaving 13 bases between them. Germline CDR1 and CDR2: MGHRA and YSYEKL. The CDR3 has 17 amino acids. CDR3 nucleotides: TGCGCCAGCAGCCCGACAGGGGACTACTCTGGGGCCAACGTCCTGACTTTC. It encodes CASSPTGDYSGANVLTF.

The chain joins TRBV2 to TRBJ2-3, with TRBD2 matching 8 bases. V gave up 5 bases and J gave up 5 bases; unmatched junction bases: 9. The length of the CDR3 is 15 residues. Germline-derived CDR1 and CDR2 are SNHLY and FYNNEI. Here the CDR3 reads CASSLVAGIEDTQYF. The CDR3 bases are TGTGCCAGCAGTTTGGTAGCGGGAATCGAAGATACGCAGTATTTT.

The genes are TRBV5-1 and TRBJ2-1, with 12 bases lining up with TRBD2. CDR1 is SGHRS and CDR2 is YFSETQ in the germline V gene. Trimming at V came to 4 bases and at J to 6 bases, leaving 5 bases not matched to a gene. The CDR3 covers 15 residues. CDR3 loop: CASSLTSGGPNEQFF. Here the CDR3 DNA reads TGCGCCAGCAGCCTGACTAGCGGGGGTCCCAATGAGCAGTTCTTC.

The chain recombines TRBV25-1 with TRBJ1-3; D ambiguous. The CDR3 has 16 residues. CDR1 is MGHDK and CDR2 is SYGVNS in the germline V gene. V lost 2 bases and J 4 bases, leaving 15 bases between the germline ends. This CDR3 reads CASSETDFLLGNTIYF. In nucleotides, the CDR3 is TGTGCCAGCAGTGAAACGGACTTCCTCCTCGGAAACACCATATATTTT.

The rearrangement links TRBV4-1 to TRBJ2-7, with TRBD2 matching 7 bases. V was pared by 1 base and J by 3 bases, with 3 bases of the junction left unmatched. Germline CDR1 and CDR2: MGHRA and YSYEKL. The CDR3 spans 14 residues. For the CDR3, the DNA is TGCGCCAGCAGCCAAGGCGGGGACTACTACGAGCAGTACTTC. Translation: CASSQGGDYYEQYF.

The CDR3 loop reads CASSSLAGGPYNEQFF. CDR3 coding DNA: TGTGCCAGCAGCTCGCTAGCGGGAGGGCCCTACAATGAGCAGTTCTTC. V and J are TRBV11-2 and TRBJ2-1; 12 bases agree with TRBD2. This CDR3 is 16 amino acids long. With 4 bases clipped from V and 2 bases from J, the junction kept 3 bases outside the gene matches. CDR1 SGHAT and CDR2 FQNNGV come from the germline V gene. Combining the CDR3 with reference TRBV11-2 and TRBJ2-1 gives the whole variable domain EAGVAQSPRYKIIEKRQSVAFWCNPISGHATLYWYQQILGQGPKLLIQFQNNGVVDDSQLPKDRFSAERLKGVDSTLKIQPAKLEDSAVYLCASSSLAGGPYNEQFFGPGTRLTVL.

The CDR3 sequence: CASSEVRGQGYEQYF. CDR3 nucleotide sequence: TGTGCCAGCAGTGAAGTTAGGGGACAGGGGTACGAGCAGTACTTC. The genes are TRBV6-1 and TRBJ2-7; 10 positions agree with TRBD1. The germline V gene has CDR1 MNHNS and CDR2 SASEGT. The V and J ends lost 1 base and 4 bases, in that order; junction bases with no gene match: 4. CDR3 size: 15 residues.

This clone was counted a single time. This chain links TRBV6-5 with TRBJ2-3; 9 bases fit TRBD1. This CDR3 has 16 residues. The germline gives CDR1 MNHEY, CDR2 SVGAGI. The junction had 9 bases not matched to a gene; V was cut back by 0 bases and J by 8 bases. The CDR3 loop reads CASSYSGTGYLGTQYF. CDR3 DNA sequence: TGTGCCAGCAGTTACTCCGGGACAGGGTATCTCGGTACGCAGTATTTT.

The V gene is TRBV23-1, the J gene TRBJ2-1; D is undetermined. TRBV23-1 is treated as an ORF (open reading frame) with a function not yet certain. Trimming took off 4 bases at V and 0 bases at J, with 7 bases between the two ends. This CDR3 has 14 residues. CDR3 sequence (DNA): TGCGCCAGCAGTCTACAGTTCTCCTACAATGAGCAGTTCTTC. It translates to CASSLQFSYNEQFF.

This chain links TRBV28 with TRBJ1-6; no firm D call. The CDR3 consists of 12 residues. Germline V gives CDR1 MDHEN, CDR2 SYDVKM. Trimming pared 2 bases from V and 7 bases from J, leaving 3 bases between. DNA of the CDR3: TGTGCCAGCAGTTTACTGAATTCACCCCTCCACTTT. This encodes CASSLLNSPLHF.

The chain joins TRBV11-2 to TRBJ2-7, with D uncertain. The germline V gene has CDR1 SGHAT and CDR2 FQNNGV. V lost 1 base and J 2 bases, leaving 12 bases between the germline ends. This CDR3 is 15 amino acids long. Written as DNA, the CDR3 is TGTGCCAGCAGCTTAGGAGCATCCCTTGCCTACGAGCAGTACTTC. This gives the protein CASSLGASLAYEQYF.

The chain is built from TRBV27 and TRBJ2-1; TRBD1 agrees at 9 bases. With V trimmed by 2 bases and J by 15 bases, 5 bases remained unmatched. Germline V lookup: CDR1 MNHEY, CDR2 SMNVEV (reference sequence). This CDR3 spans 12 amino acids. The CDR3 sequence: CASSLGDREWFF. The CDR3 DNA sequence: TGTGCCAGCAGTTTAGGGGACAGGGAGTGGTTCTTC.

This clone was counted between two and nine times. The chain carries TRBV28 and TRBJ1-2, with a weak D call TRBD1 (6 bases). The CDR3 runs to 13 residues. In germline, CDR1 is MDHEN, CDR2 SYDVKM. Deletions cut 6 bases from V and 9 bases from J, with 17 bases between. As DNA, the CDR3 is TGTGCCAGCAGCCAGGACAGCCCCATCAGCTACACCTTC. It specifies CASSQDSPISYTF.

Details on this clone: Mismatch with germline at one junction end may stem from a read error. The gene calls are TRBV9 and TRBJ2-1, with 7 bases lining up with TRBD2. This CDR3 region has 16 residues. CDR1 is SGDLS and CDR2 is YYNGEE in the germline V gene. The CDR3 sequence: CASSVLLAEYYNEQFF. CDR3 coding DNA: TGCGCCAGCAGCGTATTGCTAGCGGAGTACTATAATGAGCAGTTCTTC.

The sample holds one count of this clone. The chain carries TRBV18 and TRBJ1-3; 7 nucleotides agree with TRBD1. The CDR3 length is 19 residues. The germline gives CDR1 KGHSH, CDR2 LQKENI. V shed 1 base, J shed 0 bases, and the junction held 12 bases outside the gene matches. Written as DNA, the CDR3 is TGTGCCAGCTCACCACTTTCGCAGGGGGTATCACGCTCTGGAAACACCATATATTTT. It is translated as CASSPLSQGVSRSGNTIYF.

CDR3 sequence (DNA): TGCGCCAGCAGCGGGGTAGCGGGACAAGTCGAGCAGTACTTC. Translating gives CASSGVAGQVEQYF. The chain has TRBV5-1 and TRBJ2-7, with TRBD2 matching 8 bases. CDR3 length: 14 residues. Germline V gene sequence: CDR1 SGHRS, CDR2 YFSETQ. V was clipped by 4 bases and J by 6 bases; unmatched bases: 9. Full variable domain (remainder filled in from reference TRBV5-1 and TRBJ2-7): KAGVTQTPRYLIKTRGQQVTLSCSPISGHRSVSWYQQTPGQGLQFLFEYFSETQRNKGNFPGRFSGRQFSNSRSEMNVSTLELGDSALYLCASSGVAGQVEQYFGPGTRLTVT.

This rearrangement joins TRBV7-3 to TRBJ2-2; D may be TRBD1 (5 bases). Trimming shortened V by 2 bases and J by 0 bases, and 7 bases separated the two germline ends. The germline V gene has CDR1 SGHTA and CDR2 FQGTGA. CDR3 length: 15 residues. As DNA, the CDR3 is TGTGCCAGCAGCTTACAGGGCCCGAACACCGGGGAGCTGTTTTTT. Protein sequence: CASSLQGPNTGELFF.

The chain is built from TRBV7-3 and TRBJ2-1; 9 nucleotides agree with TRBD2. Germline CDR1 reads SGHTA; CDR2 reads FQGTGA. The trim removed 4 bases at V and 7 bases at J, leaving 8 bases unmatched. The CDR3 covers 15 residues. CDR3 amino acids: CASSSTGTSMNEQFF. In DNA, the CDR3 is TGTGCCAGCAGCTCTACCGGGACTAGCATGAATGAGCAGTTCTTC.

The chain joins TRBV27 to TRBJ1-5; D remains ambiguous. V shed 5 bases and J shed 5 bases, with 10 bases lying between them. CDR3 size: 13 residues. Germline CDR1 MNHEY, CDR2 SMNVEV (reference sequence). CDR3 residues: CASSRGSDQPQHF. As DNA, the CDR3 is TGTGCCAGCAGTCGAGGGTCGGATCAGCCCCAGCATTTT.

A few counts support this clone. Written as DNA, the CDR3 is TGTGCCAGCAGCGCTCAGAGACAGAACACTGAAGCTTTCTTT. Translating gives CASSAQRQNTEAFF. V usage is TRBV9 and J usage is TRBJ1-1; D not resolved. This CDR3 has 14 amino acids. V dropped 3 bases and J dropped 1 base, with 10 bases sitting between them. In germline, CDR1 is SGDLS, CDR2 YYNGEE.

As to this clone: The sample contains more than one DNA sequence encoding this CDR3. The V and J genes are TRBV18 and TRBJ1-1; tentative D call: TRBD1 (5 bases). Trimming removed 3 bases at V and 1 base at J, with 9 bases between. The CDR3 has 14 residues. CDR1 KGHSH and CDR2 LQKENI come from the germline V gene. The chain's CDR3 is CASSPLGQNTEAFF. The CDR3 bases are TGTGCCAGCTCACCCTTAGGACAGAACACTGAAGCTTTCTTT. The full variable domain, in which reference TRBV18 and TRBJ1-1 provide the parts outside the CDR3, is NAGVMQNPRHLVRRRGQEARLRCSPMKGHSHVYWYRQLPEEGLKFMVYLQKENIIDESGMPKERFSAEFPKEGPSILRIQQVVRGDSAAYFCASSPLGQNTEAFFGQGTRLTVV.

This chain uses TRBV27 with TRBJ2-2; 11 positions match TRBD2. Looked up from germline, CDR1 is MNHEY and CDR2 is SMNVEV (reference sequence). J gave up 6 bases and V 8 bases, and 5 bases lay outside the gene matches. The CDR3 sequence is 14 residues long. CDR3 in amino acids: CASHTSGRPGELFF. For the CDR3, the DNA is TGTGCCAGCCATACTAGCGGGAGACCCGGGGAGCTGTTTTTT.

This chain joins TRBV27 and TRBJ2-7, with D possibly TRBD1 on 6 matching bases. Looked up from germline, CDR1 is MNHEY and CDR2 is SMNVEV (reference sequence). The CDR3 length is 14 residues. The V and J ends lost 4 bases and 0 bases respectively, with 10 bases between them. The CDR3 nucleotides read TGTGCCAGCAGTTACAGGGTTTCCTCCTACGAGCAGTACTTC. As protein: CASSYRVSSYEQYF.